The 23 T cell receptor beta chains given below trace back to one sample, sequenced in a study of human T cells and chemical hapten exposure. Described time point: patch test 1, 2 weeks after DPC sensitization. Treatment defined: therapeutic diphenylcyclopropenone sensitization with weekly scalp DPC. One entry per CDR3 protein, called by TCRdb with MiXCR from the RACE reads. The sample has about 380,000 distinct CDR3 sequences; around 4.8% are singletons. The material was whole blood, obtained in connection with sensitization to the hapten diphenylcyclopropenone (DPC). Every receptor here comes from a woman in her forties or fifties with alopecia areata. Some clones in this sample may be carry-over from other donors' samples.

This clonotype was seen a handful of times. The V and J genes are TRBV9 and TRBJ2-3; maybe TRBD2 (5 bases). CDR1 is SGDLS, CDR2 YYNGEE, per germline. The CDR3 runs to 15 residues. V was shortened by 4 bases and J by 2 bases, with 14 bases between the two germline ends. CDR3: CASSPPRGITDTQYF. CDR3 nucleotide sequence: TGTGCCAGCAGCCCCCCCCGGGGAATCACAGATACGCAGTATTTT. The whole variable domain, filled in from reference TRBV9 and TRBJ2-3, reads DSGVTQTPKHLITATGQRVTLRCSPRSGDLSVYWYQQSLDQGLQFLIQYYNGEERAKGNILERFSAQQFPDLHSELNLSSLELGDSALYFCASSPPRGITDTQYFGPGTRLTVL.

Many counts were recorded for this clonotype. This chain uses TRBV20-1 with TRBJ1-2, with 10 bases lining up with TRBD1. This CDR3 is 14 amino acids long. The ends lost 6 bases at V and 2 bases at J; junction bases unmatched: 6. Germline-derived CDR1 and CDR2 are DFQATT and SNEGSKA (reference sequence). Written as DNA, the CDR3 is TGCAGTGCGTTTCCGGGACAGGGGAACTATGGCTACACCTTC. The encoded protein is CSAFPGQGNYGYTF.

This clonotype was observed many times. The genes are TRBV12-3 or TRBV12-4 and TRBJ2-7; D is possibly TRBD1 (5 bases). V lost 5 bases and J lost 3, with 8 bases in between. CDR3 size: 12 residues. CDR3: CASSRQLYEQYF. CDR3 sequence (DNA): TGTGCCAGCAGTAGACAGCTCTACGAGCAGTACTTC.

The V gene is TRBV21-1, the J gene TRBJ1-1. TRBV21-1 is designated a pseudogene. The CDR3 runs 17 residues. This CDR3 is CASSRRVGSDSNTEAFF. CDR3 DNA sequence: TGTGCCAGCAGCAGGAGGGTGGGGTCCGATAGCAACACTGAAGCTTTCTTT.

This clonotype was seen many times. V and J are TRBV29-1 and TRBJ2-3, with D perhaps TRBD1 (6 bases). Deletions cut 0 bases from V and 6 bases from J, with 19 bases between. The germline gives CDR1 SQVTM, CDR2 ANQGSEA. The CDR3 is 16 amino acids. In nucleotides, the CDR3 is TGCAGCGTTGAAGATCTTAGTAGAACAGGGACCGATACGCAGTATTTT. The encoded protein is CSVEDLSRTGTDTQYF.

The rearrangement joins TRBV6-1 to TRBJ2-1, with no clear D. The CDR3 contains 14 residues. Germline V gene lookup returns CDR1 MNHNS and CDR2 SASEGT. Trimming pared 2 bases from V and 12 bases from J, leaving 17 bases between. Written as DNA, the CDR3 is TGTGCCAGCAGTGAAACAAGTATCTCATGGGGGCAGTTCTTC. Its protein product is CASSETSISWGQFF.

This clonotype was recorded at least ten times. The CDR3 spells CASSLAPRVTEAFF. CDR3 nucleotides: TGTGCCAGCAGCTTAGCTCCACGGGTCACTGAAGCTTTCTTT. V and J are TRBV7-2 and TRBJ1-1, with D uncertain. Germline loops: CDR1 SGHTA, CDR2 FQGNSA. The length of the CDR3 is 14 residues. V was trimmed by 0 bases and J by 4 bases, leaving 9 bases between them.

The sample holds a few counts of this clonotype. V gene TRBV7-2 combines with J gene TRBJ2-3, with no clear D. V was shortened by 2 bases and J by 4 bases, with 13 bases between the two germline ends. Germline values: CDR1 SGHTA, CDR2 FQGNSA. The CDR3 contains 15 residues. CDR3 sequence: CASSLRVSFADTQYF. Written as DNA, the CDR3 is TGTGCCAGCAGCTTAAGGGTTAGCTTTGCAGATACGCAGTATTTT.

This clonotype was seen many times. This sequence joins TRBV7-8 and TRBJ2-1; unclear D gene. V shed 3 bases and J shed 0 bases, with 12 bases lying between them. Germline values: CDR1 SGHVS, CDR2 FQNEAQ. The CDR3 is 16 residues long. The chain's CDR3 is CASSFYSTYSYNEQFF. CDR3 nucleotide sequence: TGTGCCAGCAGCTTTTATTCGACGTACTCCTACAATGAGCAGTTCTTC.

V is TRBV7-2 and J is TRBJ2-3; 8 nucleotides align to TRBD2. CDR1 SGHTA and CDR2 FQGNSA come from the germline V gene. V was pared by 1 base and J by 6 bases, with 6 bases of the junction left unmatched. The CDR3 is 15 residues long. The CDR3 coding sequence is TGTGCCAGCAGCTTAGTCGCGGGGGGTAGGGATACGCAGTATTTT. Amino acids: CASSLVAGGRDTQYF.

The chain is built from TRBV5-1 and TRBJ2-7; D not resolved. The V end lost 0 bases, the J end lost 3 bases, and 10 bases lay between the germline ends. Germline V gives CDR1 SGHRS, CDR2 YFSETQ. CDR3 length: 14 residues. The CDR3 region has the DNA TGCGCCAGCAGCTTGGCCGCCGCGGACTACGAGCAGTACTTC. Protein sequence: CASSLAAADYEQYF.

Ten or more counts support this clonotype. The CDR3 sequence is CASSYDRISTYEQYF. DNA of the CDR3: TGTGCCAGCAGCTACGACCGAATCTCTACCTACGAGCAGTACTTC. The gene calls are TRBV6-2 or TRBV6-3 and TRBJ2-7, with no clear D. Trimming removed 6 bases from V and 2 bases from J, with 17 bases in between. Germline lookup yields CDR1 MNHEY and CDR2 SVGEGT. This CDR3 comprises 15 residues.

As DNA, the CDR3 is TGTGCCAGCAGTTTGGTGGGGGCTACTGAAGCTTTCTTT. This encodes CASSLVGATEAFF. The rearrangement joins TRBV27 to TRBJ1-1; possible D gene TRBD1, 6 bases. The CDR3 is 13 amino acids. CDR1 is MNHEY, CDR2 SMNVEV, per germline (reference sequence). Trimming removed 3 bases at V and 5 bases at J, with 10 bases between.

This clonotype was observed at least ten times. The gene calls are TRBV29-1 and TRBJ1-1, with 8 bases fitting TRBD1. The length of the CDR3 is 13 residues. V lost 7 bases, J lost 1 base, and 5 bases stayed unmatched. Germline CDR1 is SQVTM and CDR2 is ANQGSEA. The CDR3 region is CSAYRGGNTEAFF. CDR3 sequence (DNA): TGCAGCGCTTACAGGGGGGGGAACACTGAAGCTTTCTTT.

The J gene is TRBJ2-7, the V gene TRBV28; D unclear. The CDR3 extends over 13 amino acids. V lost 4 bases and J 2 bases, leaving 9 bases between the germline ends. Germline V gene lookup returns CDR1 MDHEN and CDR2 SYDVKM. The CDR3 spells CASSSTPPYEQYF. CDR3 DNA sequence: TGTGCCAGCAGTTCAACGCCCCCCTACGAGCAGTACTTC.

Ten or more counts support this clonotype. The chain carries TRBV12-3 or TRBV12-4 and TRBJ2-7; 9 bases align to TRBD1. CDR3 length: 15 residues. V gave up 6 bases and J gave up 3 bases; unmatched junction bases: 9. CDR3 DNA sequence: TGTGCCAGCAGCCGAGTGGGGACAGGGAACTACGAGCAGTACTTC. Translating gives CASSRVGTGNYEQYF.

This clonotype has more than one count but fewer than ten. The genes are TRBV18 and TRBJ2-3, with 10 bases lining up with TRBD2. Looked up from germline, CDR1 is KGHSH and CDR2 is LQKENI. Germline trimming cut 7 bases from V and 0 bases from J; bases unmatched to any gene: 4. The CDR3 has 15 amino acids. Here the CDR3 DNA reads TGTGCCAGCTGTCAACTAGCGGGGAGCACAGATACGCAGTATTTT. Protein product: CASCQLAGSTDTQYF.

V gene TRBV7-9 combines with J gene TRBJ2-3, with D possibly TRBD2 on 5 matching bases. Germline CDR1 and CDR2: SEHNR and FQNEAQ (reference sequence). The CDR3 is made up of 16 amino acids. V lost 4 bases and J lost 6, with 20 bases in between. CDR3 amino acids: CASSSPDGPGRDTQYF. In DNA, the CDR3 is TGTGCCAGCAGCTCCCCTGACGGCCCGGGAAGGGATACGCAGTATTTT.

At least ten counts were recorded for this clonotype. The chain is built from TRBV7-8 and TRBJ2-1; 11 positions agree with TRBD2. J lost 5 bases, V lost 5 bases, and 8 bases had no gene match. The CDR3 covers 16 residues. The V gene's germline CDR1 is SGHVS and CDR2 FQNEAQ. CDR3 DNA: TGTGCCAGCAGCCCTCTAGCGGGGGGAGCTAACAATGAGCAGTTCTTC. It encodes CASSPLAGGANNEQFF.

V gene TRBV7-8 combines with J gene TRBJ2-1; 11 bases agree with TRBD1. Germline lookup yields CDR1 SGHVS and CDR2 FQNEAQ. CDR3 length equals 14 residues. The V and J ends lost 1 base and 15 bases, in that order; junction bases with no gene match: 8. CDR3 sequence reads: CASSLGGTGGWLFF. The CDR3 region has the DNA TGTGCCAGCAGCTTAGGCGGGACAGGGGGTTGGTTGTTCTTC.

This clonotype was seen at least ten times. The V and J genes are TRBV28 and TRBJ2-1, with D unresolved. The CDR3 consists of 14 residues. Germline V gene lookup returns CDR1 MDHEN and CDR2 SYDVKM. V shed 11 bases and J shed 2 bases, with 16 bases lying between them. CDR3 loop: CAASAFLTYNEQFF. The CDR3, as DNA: TGTGCCGCTTCCGCATTTCTCACCTACAATGAGCAGTTCTTC.

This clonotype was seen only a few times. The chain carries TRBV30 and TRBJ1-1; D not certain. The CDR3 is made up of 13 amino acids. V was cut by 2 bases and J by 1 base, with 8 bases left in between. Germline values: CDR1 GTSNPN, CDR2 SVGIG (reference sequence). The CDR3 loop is CAWSWPENTEAFF. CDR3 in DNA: TGTGCCTGGAGTTGGCCGGAGAACACTGAAGCTTTCTTT.

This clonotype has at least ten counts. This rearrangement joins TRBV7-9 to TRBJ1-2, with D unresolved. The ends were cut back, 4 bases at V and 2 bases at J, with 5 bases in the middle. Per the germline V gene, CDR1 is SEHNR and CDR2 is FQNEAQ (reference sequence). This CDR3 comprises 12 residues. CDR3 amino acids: CASSSKNYGYTF. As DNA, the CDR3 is TGTGCCAGCAGCTCTAAGAACTATGGCTACACCTTC.